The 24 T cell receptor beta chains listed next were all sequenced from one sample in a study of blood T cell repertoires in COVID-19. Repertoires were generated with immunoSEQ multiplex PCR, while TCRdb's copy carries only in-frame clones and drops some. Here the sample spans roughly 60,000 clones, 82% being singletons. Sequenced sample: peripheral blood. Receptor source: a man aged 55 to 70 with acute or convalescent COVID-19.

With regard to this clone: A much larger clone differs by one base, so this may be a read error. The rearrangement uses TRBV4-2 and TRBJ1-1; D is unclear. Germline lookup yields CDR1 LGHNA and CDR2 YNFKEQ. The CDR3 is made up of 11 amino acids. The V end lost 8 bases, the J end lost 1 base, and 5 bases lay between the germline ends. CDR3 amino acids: CASGRNTEAFF. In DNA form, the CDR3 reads TGTGCCAGCGGCAGGAACACTGAAGCTTTCTTT.

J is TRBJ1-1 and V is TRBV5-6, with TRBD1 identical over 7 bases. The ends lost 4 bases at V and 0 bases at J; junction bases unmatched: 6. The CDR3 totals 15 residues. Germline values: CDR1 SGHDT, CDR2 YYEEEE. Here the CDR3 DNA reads TGTGCCAGCAGCCTACCGACAGGGATGAACACTGAAGCTTTCTTT. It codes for CASSLPTGMNTEAFF.

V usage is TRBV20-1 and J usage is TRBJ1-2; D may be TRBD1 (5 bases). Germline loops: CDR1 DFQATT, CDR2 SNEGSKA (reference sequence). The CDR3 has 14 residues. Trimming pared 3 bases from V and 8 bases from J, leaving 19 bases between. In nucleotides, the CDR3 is TGCAGTGCTAGTCAGGGCCCCCGATCGGAGGGCTACACCTTC. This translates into CSASQGPRSEGYTF.

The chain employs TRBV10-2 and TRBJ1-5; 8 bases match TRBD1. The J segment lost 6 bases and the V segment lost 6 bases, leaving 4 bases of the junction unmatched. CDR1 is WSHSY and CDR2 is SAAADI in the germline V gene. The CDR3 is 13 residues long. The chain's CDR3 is CASSQGAGQPQHF. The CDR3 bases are TGCGCCAGCAGCCAGGGGGCAGGTCAGCCCCAGCATTTT.

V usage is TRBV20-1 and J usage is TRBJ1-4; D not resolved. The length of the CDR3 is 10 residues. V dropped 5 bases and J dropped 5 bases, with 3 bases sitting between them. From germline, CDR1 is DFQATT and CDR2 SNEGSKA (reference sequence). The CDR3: CSAENEKLFF. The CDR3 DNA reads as TGCAGTGCTGAGAATGAAAAACTGTTTTTT.

CDR3 sequence reads: CASSRSLSQGGYTF. As DNA, the CDR3 is TGTGCCAGCAGCCGTAGTCTTTCACAGGGTGGCTACACCTTC. The chain links TRBV28 to TRBJ1-2, with D possibly matching TRBD1 (6 bases). Germline values: CDR1 MDHEN, CDR2 SYDVKM. The CDR3 sequence is 14 residues long. V shed 6 bases and J shed 7 bases, with 18 bases lying between them.

The CDR3 sequence: CASSQGIQRGDFSYEQYF. For the CDR3, the DNA is TGCGCCAGCAGCCAAGGGATACAGCGGGGGGACTTTTCCTACGAGCAGTACTTC. The chain joins TRBV4-1 to TRBJ2-7; TRBD2 agrees at 9 bases. The CDR3 extends over 18 amino acids. The V gene end was trimmed by 1 base and the J gene end by 1 base; junction bases not matched to a gene: 11. Germline V CDR1 and CDR2: MGHRA, YSYEKL.

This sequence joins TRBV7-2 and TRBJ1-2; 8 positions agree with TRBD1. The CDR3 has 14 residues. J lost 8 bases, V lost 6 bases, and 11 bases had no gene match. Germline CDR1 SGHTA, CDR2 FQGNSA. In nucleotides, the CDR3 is TGTGCCAGCAGGACAGAAAGACAGGGGCCGGGCTACACCTTC. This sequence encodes CASRTERQGPGYTF.

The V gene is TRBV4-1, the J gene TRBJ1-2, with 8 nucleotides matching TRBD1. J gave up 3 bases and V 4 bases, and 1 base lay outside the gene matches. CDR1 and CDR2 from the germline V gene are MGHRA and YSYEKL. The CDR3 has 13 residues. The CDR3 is CASSPDRDYGYTF. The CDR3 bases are TGCGCCAGCAGCCCGGACAGGGACTATGGCTACACCTTC.

The CDR3: CASSLRTSQVNTQYF. The CDR3 coding sequence is TGTGCCAGTAGTCTTCGGACTAGTCAGGTGAATACGCAGTATTTT. This chain joins TRBV19 and TRBJ2-3; 7 positions match TRBD2. The CDR3 length is 15 residues. Per germline, CDR1 LNHDA and CDR2 SQIVND (reference sequence). Losses at the gene ends were 5 bases for V and 7 bases for J; bases not matched to a gene: 12.

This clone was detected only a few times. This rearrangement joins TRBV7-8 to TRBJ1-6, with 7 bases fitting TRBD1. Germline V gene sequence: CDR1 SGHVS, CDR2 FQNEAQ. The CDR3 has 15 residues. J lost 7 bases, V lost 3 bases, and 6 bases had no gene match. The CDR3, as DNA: TGTGCCAGCAGCTTCAGGGGGTCTAAGAATTCACCCCTCCACTTT. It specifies CASSFRGSKNSPLHF.

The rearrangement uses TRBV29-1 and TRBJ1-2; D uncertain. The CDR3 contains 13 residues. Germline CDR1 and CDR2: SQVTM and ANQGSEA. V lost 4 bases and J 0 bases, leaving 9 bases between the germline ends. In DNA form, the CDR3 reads TGCAGCGTTGGCTTGCAGACTAACTATGGCTACACCTTC. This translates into CSVGLQTNYGYTF.

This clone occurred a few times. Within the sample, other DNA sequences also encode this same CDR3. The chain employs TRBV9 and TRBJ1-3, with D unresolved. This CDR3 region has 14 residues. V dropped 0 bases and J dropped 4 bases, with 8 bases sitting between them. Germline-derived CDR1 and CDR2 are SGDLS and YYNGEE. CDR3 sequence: CASSVESSGNTIYF. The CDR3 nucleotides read TGTGCCAGCAGCGTAGAATCCTCCGGAAACACCATATATTTT.

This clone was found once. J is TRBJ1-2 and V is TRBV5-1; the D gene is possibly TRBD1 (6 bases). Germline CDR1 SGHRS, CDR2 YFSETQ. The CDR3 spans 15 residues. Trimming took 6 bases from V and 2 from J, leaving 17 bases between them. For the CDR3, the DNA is TGCGCCAGCACTCTCCTCCCGGGACAAAACTATGGCTACACCTTC. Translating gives CASTLLPGQNYGYTF.

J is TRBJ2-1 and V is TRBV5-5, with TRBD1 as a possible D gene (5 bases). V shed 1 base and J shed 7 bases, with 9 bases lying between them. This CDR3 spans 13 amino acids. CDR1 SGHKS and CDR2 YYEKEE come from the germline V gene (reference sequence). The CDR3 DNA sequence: TGTGCCAGCAGCTTGCTAGGGGTTAATGAGCAGTTCTTC. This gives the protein CASSLLGVNEQFF.

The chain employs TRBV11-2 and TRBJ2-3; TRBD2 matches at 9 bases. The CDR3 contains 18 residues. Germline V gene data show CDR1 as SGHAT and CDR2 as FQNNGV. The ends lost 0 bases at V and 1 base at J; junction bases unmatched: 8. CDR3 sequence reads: CASSLDALSSGGTDTQYF. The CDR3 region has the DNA TGTGCCAGCAGCTTAGATGCCCTCTCTAGCGGGGGCACAGATACGCAGTATTTT.

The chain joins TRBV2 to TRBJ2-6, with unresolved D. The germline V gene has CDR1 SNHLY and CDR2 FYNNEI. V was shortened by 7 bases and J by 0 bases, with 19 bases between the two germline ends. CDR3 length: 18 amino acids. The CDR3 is CASIEVPVSRSGANVLTF. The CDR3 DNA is TGTGCCAGCATTGAGGTACCAGTCTCACGCTCTGGGGCCAACGTCCTGACTTTC.

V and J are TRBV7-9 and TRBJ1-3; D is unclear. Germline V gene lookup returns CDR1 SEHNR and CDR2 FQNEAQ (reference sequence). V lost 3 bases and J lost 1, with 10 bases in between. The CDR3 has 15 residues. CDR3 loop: CASSFSGFSGNTIYF. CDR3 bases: TGTGCCAGCAGCTTCTCGGGGTTTTCTGGAAACACCATATATTTT.

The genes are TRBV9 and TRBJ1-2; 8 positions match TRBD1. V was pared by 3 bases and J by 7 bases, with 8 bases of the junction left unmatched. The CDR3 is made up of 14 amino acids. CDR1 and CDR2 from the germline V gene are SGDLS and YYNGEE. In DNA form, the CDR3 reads TGTGCCAGCAGCGGCAACGGACAGGGAGGTGGCTACACCTTC. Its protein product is CASSGNGQGGGYTF.

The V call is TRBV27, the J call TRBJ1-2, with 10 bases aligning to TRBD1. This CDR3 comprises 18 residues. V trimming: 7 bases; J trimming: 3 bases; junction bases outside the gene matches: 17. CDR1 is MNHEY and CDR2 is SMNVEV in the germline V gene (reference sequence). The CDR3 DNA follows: TGTGCCAGCACCATCTCCTGGGACAGGGGAGTTAGGGACTATGGCTACACCTTC. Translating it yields CASTISWDRGVRDYGYTF.

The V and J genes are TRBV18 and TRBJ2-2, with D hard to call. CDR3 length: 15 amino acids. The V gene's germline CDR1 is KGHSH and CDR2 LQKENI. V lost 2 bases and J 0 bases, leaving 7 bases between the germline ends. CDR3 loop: CASSPAGANTGELFF. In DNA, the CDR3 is TGTGCCAGCTCACCAGCTGGAGCGAACACCGGGGAGCTGTTTTTT. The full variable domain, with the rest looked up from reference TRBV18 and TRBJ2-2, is NAGVMQNPRHLVRRRGQEARLRCSPMKGHSHVYWYRQLPEEGLKFMVYLQKENIIDESGMPKERFSAEFPKEGPSILRIQQVVRGDSAAYFCASSPAGANTGELFFGEGSRLTVL.

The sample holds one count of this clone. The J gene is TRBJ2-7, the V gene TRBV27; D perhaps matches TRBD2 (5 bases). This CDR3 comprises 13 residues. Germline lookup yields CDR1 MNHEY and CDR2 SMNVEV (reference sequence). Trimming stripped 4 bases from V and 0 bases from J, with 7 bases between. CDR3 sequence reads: CASSSGSSYEQYF. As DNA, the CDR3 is TGTGCCAGCAGTTCGGGGAGCTCCTACGAGCAGTACTTC.

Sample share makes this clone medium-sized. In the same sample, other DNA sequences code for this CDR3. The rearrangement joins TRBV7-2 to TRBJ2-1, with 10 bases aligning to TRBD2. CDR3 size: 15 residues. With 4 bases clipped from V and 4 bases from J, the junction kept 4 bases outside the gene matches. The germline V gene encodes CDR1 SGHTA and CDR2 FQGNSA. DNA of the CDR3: TGTGCCAGCAGCTCCCTAGCGGGGGTTTACAATGAGCAGTTCTTC. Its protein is CASSSLAGVYNEQFF.

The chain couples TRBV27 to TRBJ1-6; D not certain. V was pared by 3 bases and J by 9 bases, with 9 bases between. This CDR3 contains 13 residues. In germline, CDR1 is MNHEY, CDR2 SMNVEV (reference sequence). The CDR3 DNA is TGTGCCAGCAGTTTCCTTGGAGGTTCACCCCTCCACTTT. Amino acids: CASSFLGGSPLHF.